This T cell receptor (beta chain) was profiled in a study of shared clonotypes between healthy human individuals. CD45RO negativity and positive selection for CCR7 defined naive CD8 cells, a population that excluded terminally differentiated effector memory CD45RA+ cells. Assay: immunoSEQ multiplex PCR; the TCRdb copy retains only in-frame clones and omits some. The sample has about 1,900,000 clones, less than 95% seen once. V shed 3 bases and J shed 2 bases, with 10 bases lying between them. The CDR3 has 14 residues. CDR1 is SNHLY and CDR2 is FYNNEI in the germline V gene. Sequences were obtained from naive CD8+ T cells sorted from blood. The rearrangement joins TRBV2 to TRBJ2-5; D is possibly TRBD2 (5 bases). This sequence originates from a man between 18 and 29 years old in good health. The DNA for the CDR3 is TGTGCCAGCAGTGACGGACTCCTACAAGAGACCCAGTACTTC. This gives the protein CASSDGLLQETQYF.